This passage covers 18 T cell receptor beta chains from one sample sequenced in a study of blood T cell repertoires in COVID-19. Generated by immunoSEQ multiplex PCR, the TCRdb table keeps only in-frame clones and is missing some. In the table there are roughly 150,000 clones, around four fifths of which are singletons. The sequencing sample was made of PBMCs or T cells enriched from blood (not recorded which). The receptors shown here come from a woman in her thirties or forties who had recovered from COVID-19.

The genes are TRBV15 and TRBJ2-5; 13 positions match TRBD2. CDR3 length equals 16 residues. Germline V CDR1 and CDR2: LNHNV, YYDKDF (reference sequence). Trimming cost V 3 bases and J 4 bases; bases outside gene matches: 5. The DNA for the CDR3 is TGTGCCACCAGCAGGAAACTAGCGGGAGGGGGAGAGACCCAGTACTTC. This gives the protein CATSRKLAGGGETQYF.

V is TRBV4-1 and J is TRBJ1-5, with 10 positions matching TRBD1. After removal of 6 bases from V and 7 bases from J, the junction contained 9 bases not matched to a gene. The length of the CDR3 is 15 residues. The germline V gene encodes CDR1 MGHRA and CDR2 YSYEKL. CDR3 DNA: TGCGCCAGCAGTCACCCGGGACAGGGGTTGCAGCCCCAGCATTTT. Translation gives CASSHPGQGLQPQHF.

The chain is built from TRBV4-2 and TRBJ1-4; TRBD1 matches at 8 bases. The CDR3 is made up of 15 amino acids. Germline assignment: CDR1 LGHNA and CDR2 YNFKEQ. The ends lost 4 bases at V and 8 bases at J; junction bases unmatched: 9. CDR3 coding DNA: TGTGCCAGCAGCCTGTGGACAGGGACAAACGAAAAACTGTTTTTT. Translated: CASSLWTGTNEKLFF.

The J gene is TRBJ2-7, the V gene TRBV4-1, with a tentative D call TRBD1 (5 bases). CDR3 length: 13 amino acids. The ends were cut back, 0 bases at V and 4 bases at J, with 7 bases in the middle. CDR1 is MGHRA and CDR2 is YSYEKL in the germline V gene. The CDR3 DNA reads TGCGCCAGCAGCCAAGATTACAGGTACGAGCAGTACTTC. This encodes CASSQDYRYEQYF.

The chain carries TRBV11-2 and TRBJ1-2; 7 bases line up with TRBD1. CDR1 and CDR2 from the germline V gene are SGHAT and FQNNGV. Trimming removed 4 bases from V and 0 bases from J; junction bases left unmatched: 5. The length of the CDR3 is 15 residues. This chain's CDR3 is CASSSQGMTNYGYTF. The CDR3 nucleotides read TGTGCCAGCAGCTCACAGGGGATGACTAACTATGGCTACACCTTC.

The J gene is TRBJ2-3, the V gene TRBV3-1 (or the pseudogene TRBV3-2); 7 bases align to TRBD2. Germline V gene lookup returns CDR1 LGHDT and CDR2 YNNKEL (reference sequence). The CDR3 length is 15 residues. With V trimmed by 8 bases and J by 1 base, 9 bases remained unmatched. CDR3 region: CASASGPYRTDTQYF. The CDR3 DNA is TGTGCCAGCGCTAGCGGCCCGTATCGCACAGATACGCAGTATTTT.

The chain links TRBV2 to TRBJ1-5; D may be TRBD1 (6 bases). The CDR3 length is 15 residues. The germline V gene has CDR1 SNHLY and CDR2 FYNNEI. Trimming took off 4 bases at V and 0 bases at J, with 10 bases between the two ends. The CDR3 spells CASSGTAHSNQPQHF. CDR3 bases: TGTGCCAGCAGTGGGACAGCTCATAGCAATCAGCCCCAGCATTTT.

The V and J genes are TRBV7-9 and TRBJ1-2; no firm D call. The CDR3 covers 14 residues. Germline lookup yields CDR1 SEHNR and CDR2 FQNEAQ (reference sequence). Trimming removed 1 base at V and 2 bases at J, with 8 bases between. CDR3 sequence: CASSLVPGNYGYTF. The CDR3 DNA follows: TGTGCCAGCAGCTTAGTCCCAGGAAACTATGGCTACACCTTC.

The gene calls are TRBV7-9 and TRBJ2-7; 10 nucleotides agree with TRBD2. This CDR3 contains 15 residues. Per the germline V gene, CDR1 is SEHNR and CDR2 is FQNEAQ (reference sequence). V shed 5 bases and J 3 bases; nucleotides not matched to a gene: 7. In DNA form, the CDR3 reads TGTGCCAGCAGCCGAGGACTAGCGGAGAGCTACGAGCAGTACTTC. It specifies CASSRGLAESYEQYF.

V usage is TRBV2 and J usage is TRBJ1-5, with 8 bases matching TRBD1. This CDR3 is built from 14 residues. V dropped 6 bases and J dropped 6; count of bases not matched to a gene: 7. The germline V gene encodes CDR1 SNHLY and CDR2 FYNNEI. The CDR3: CASRTGGLGQPQHF. The CDR3, as DNA: TGTGCCAGCAGAACAGGGGGGCTGGGTCAGCCCCAGCATTTT.

The chain's CDR3 is CASSTTGVAQPQHF. CDR3 bases: TGTGCCAGCAGTACCACAGGGGTGGCTCAGCCCCAGCATTTT. The rearrangement uses TRBV2 and TRBJ1-5; 7 positions match TRBD1. Germline CDR1 is SNHLY and CDR2 is FYNNEI. J lost 6 bases, V lost 5 bases, and 7 bases had no gene match. The CDR3 consists of 14 residues.

The CDR3, as DNA: TGCGCCAGCAGCCCGGACAGGGGGGGTGAAAAACTGTTTTTT. Its protein is CASSPDRGGEKLFF. The J gene is TRBJ1-4, the V gene TRBV5-1; TRBD1 matches 10 bases. Germline CDR1 reads SGHRS; CDR2 reads YFSETQ. CDR3 length: 14 amino acids. V trimming: 4 bases; J trimming: 7 bases; junction bases outside the gene matches: 4.

V usage is TRBV3-1 (or the pseudogene TRBV3-2) and J usage is TRBJ2-4; 12 bases are shared with TRBD2. Germline lookup yields CDR1 LGHDT and CDR2 YNNKEL (reference sequence). The CDR3 is 19 amino acids. After removal of 4 bases from V and 0 bases from J, the junction contained 10 bases not matched to a gene. CDR3 sequence reads: CASSLGLAGSFVAKNIQYF. Here the CDR3 DNA reads TGTGCCAGCAGCCTTGGACTAGCGGGGTCATTTGTAGCCAAAAACATTCAGTACTTC.

This clone was detected a few times. This chain joins TRBV5-8 and TRBJ2-7; the match to TRBD2 covers 12 bases. The CDR3 totals 16 residues. V shed 4 bases, J shed 5 bases, and the junction held 10 bases outside the gene matches. CDR1 is SGHTS and CDR2 is YDEGEE in the germline V gene. CDR3 nucleotides: TGTGCCAGCAGCCCGCGCCTAGCGGGAGGGAGTGACGAGCAGTACTTC. Its protein product is CASSPRLAGGSDEQYF. Filled out from reference TRBV5-8 and TRBJ2-7, the complete variable domain reads EAGVTQSPTHLIKTRGQQATLRCSPISGHTSVYWYQQALGLGLQFLLWYDEGEERNRGNFPPRFSGRQFPNYSSELNVNALELEDSALYLCASSPRLAGGSDEQYFGPGTRLTVT.

This chain connects TRBV10-2 to TRBJ2-5, with TRBD1 as a possible D gene (6 bases). The V and J ends lost 6 bases and 2 bases respectively, with 13 bases between them. This CDR3 region has 14 residues. The germline V gene has CDR1 WSHSY and CDR2 SAAADI. CDR3 residues: CASRPRGAQETQYF. CDR3 coding DNA: TGCGCCAGCAGGCCCAGGGGCGCACAAGAGACCCAGTACTTC.

The V call is TRBV30, the J call TRBJ2-1; 11 positions match TRBD2. V trimming: 1 base; J trimming: 8 bases; junction bases outside the gene matches: 4. The CDR3 extends over 14 amino acids. The germline V gene has CDR1 GTSNPN and CDR2 SVGIG (reference sequence). The chain's CDR3 is CAWSGLAGFYEQFF. The CDR3 coding sequence is TGTGCCTGGAGTGGACTAGCGGGATTCTATGAGCAGTTCTTC.

The genes are TRBV5-4 and TRBJ2-3; the D is unclear. Germline V gives CDR1 SGHNT, CDR2 YYREEE (reference sequence). V lost 3 bases to trimming and J lost 0 bases, with 5 bases between them. CDR3 length equals 13 residues. The CDR3 loop reads CASSSSSTDTQYF. CDR3 nucleotide sequence: TGTGCCAGCAGCTCCTCTAGCACAGATACGCAGTATTTT. The whole variable domain, filled in from reference TRBV5-4 and TRBJ2-3, reads ETGVTQSPTHLIKTRGQQVTLRCSSQSGHNTVSWYQQALGQGPQFIFQYYREEENGRGNFPPRFSGLQFPNYSSELNVNALELDDSALYLCASSSSSTDTQYFGPGTRLTVL.

The chain is built from TRBV2 and TRBJ2-6, with no clear D. Germline CDR1 is SNHLY and CDR2 is FYNNEI. Trimming took off 7 bases at V and 4 bases at J, with 8 bases between the two ends. This CDR3 comprises 13 residues. The CDR3 DNA reads TGTGCCAGCATCCAGGCCGGGGCCAACGTCCTGACTTTC. It specifies CASIQAGANVLTF.